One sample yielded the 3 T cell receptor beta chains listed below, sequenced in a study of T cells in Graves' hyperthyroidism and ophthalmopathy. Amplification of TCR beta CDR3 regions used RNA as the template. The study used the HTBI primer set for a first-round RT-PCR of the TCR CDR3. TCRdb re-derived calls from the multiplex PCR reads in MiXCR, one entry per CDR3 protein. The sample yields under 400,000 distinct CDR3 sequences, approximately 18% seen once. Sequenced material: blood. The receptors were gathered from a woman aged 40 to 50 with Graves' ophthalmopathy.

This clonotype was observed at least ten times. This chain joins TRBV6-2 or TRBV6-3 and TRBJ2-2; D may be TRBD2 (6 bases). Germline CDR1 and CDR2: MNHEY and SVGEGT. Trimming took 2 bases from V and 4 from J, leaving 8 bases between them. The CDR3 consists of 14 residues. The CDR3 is CASSYGTSTGELFF. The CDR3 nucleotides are TGTGCCAGCAGTTACGGGACTTCCACCGGGGAGCTGTTTTTT.

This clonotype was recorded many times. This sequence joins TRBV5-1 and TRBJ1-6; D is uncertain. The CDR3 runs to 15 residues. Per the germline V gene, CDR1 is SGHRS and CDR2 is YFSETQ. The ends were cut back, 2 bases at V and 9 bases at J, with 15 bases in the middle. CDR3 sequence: CASSLPDSVGSPLHF. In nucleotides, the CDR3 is TGCGCCAGCAGCTTACCTGACTCCGTTGGTTCACCCCTCCACTTT.

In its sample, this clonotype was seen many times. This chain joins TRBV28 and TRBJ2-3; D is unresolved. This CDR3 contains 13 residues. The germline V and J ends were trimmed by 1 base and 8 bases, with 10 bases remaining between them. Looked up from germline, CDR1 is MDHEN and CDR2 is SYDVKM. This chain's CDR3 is CASSLLEGSTQYF. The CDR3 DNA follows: TGTGCCAGCAGTTTATTGGAAGGCAGTACGCAGTATTTT.